This is a list of T cell receptor beta chains from one sample in a study of CD8 T cells in Susac syndrome. TCRdb itself ran the immunoSEQ multiplex PCR reads through MiXCR, one entry per CDR3 protein. Here the sample spans about 250,000 distinct CDR3 sequences, 93% being singletons. The sequenced material came from CD4+ T cells from PBMCs. All receptors derive from a human donor with multiple sclerosis. Both conserved end residues are part of each CDR3. The D gene is left open where the match is weak. Where a row states a size, it is once, few, many or the class of an expanded clone; other rows omit it.

>TRBV4-2|TRBJ2-2|once|TRBD2
CASSQALAGGPWGTGELFF
TGTGCCAGCAGCCAAGCCTTAGCGGGGGGGCCGTGGGGCACCGGGGAGCTGTTTTTT
>TRBV20-1|TRBJ1-3|NA|NA
CSASVPSGNGNTIYF
TGCAGTGCCAGCGTACCCTCAGGGAACGGAAACACCATATATTTT
>TRBV6-2/TRBV6-3|TRBJ2-7|NA|TRBD2
CASSYPPRGAYEQYF
TGTGCCAGCAGTTACCCCCCGCGGGGGGCCTACGAGCAGTACTTC
>TRBV20-1|TRBJ2-7|NA|TRBD2
CSARGSGGTYEQYF
TGCAGTGCCAGGGGTAGCGGGGGTACCTACGAGCAGTACTTC
>TRBV19|TRBJ1-3|NA|NA
CASSDYSGNTIYF
TGTGCCAGTTCCGATTACTCTGGAAACACCATATATTTT
>TRBV7-9|TRBJ1-4|NA|NA
CASSRDPRGGNEKLFF
TGTGCCAGCAGCCGCGACCCCAGAGGGGGTAATGAAAAACTGTTTTTT
>TRBV11-3|TRBJ1-2|NA|NA
CASSTQGYGYTF
TGTGCCAGCAGCACCCAGGGTTATGGCTACACCTTC
>TRBV29-1|TRBJ2-5|NA|NA
CSVGTNQETQYF
TGCAGCGTGGGGACCAACCAAGAGACCCAGTACTTC
>TRBV20-1|TRBJ1-5|NA|TRBD1
CSAYPSDRGSLGNQPQHF
TGCAGTGCTTACCCATCCGACAGGGGTTCTTTGGGCAATCAGCCCCAGCATTTT
>TRBV7-6|TRBJ2-5|NA|NA
CASSLSLSETQYF
TGTGCCAGCAGCTTAAGCTTATCGGAGACCCAGTACTTC
>TRBV7-2|TRBJ2-1|NA|NA
CASSLTGTTYNEQFF
TGTGCCAGCAGCTTAACCGGGACCACCTACAATGAGCAGTTCTTC
>TRBV5-4|TRBJ2-7|NA|TRBD1
CASSPRDRDYEQYF
TGTGCCAGCAGCCCGAGGGACAGGGACTACGAGCAGTACTTC
>TRBV7-6|TRBJ2-2|NA|NA
CASSLGRGLGTGELFF
TGTGCCAGCAGCTTAGGTCGGGGGCTGGGCACCGGGGAGCTGTTTTTT
>TRBV2|TRBJ2-3|NA|TRBD2
CATRALAGITDTQYF
TGTGCCACAAGAGCCCTAGCGGGGATCACAGATACGCAGTATTTT
>TRBV5-4|TRBJ2-1|NA|NA
CASSPSPANEQFF
TGTGCCAGCAGCCCCTCCCCGGCCAATGAGCAGTTCTTC
>TRBV30|TRBJ2-5|NA|NA
CAFSFEGQQETQYF
TGTGCCTTCTCCTTTGAGGGCCAGCAAGAGACCCAGTACTTC
>TRBV27|TRBJ2-7|NA|NA
CASSLMAGTSYEQYF
TGTGCCAGCAGTTTAATGGCAGGAACCTCCTACGAGCAGTACTTC
>TRBV19|TRBJ2-2|NA|TRBD2
CATRDGGGAPGELFF
TGTGCCACCAGAGATGGCGGGGGGGCCCCCGGGGAGCTGTTTTTT
>TRBV6-1|TRBJ1-6|NA|NA
CASSEAASNSPLHF
TGTGCCAGCAGTGAAGCGGCCAGTAATTCACCCCTCCACTTT